This TCR beta chain appears in the sequencing data of a study of shared clonotypes between healthy human individuals. For every subset, genomic DNA was evenly distributed across several immunoSEQ plates. Measured with immunoSEQ multiplex PCR; TCRdb has only the in-frame clones, and not every one. The profile shows about 2.2 million clones, just over 90% of them singletons. CD45RO-negative, CCR7-selected cells formed the naive CD8 fraction, which excluded terminally differentiated effector memory CD45RA+ cells. J lost 3 bases, V lost 1 base, and 9 bases had no gene match. The CDR3 totals 17 residues. Germline V gene data show CDR1 as LNHDA and CDR2 as SQIVND (reference sequence). Regarding the study as a whole: The low donor count limited represented genetic and exposure-history diversity.

This clone was seen only once. The antigen is not known. The chain recombines TRBV19 with TRBJ2-7, with 10 bases that match TRBD1. Sequencing was performed on naive CD8+ T cells from PBMCs. The clonotype was recovered from a man between 18 and 35 years old in good health. Some clones in this sample may be carry-over from other donors' samples. CDR3 sequence reads: CASSIVGRGQGVYEQYF. The CDR3 bases are TGTGCCAGTAGTATAGTGGGTCGCGGACAGGGGGTCTACGAGCAGTACTTC.